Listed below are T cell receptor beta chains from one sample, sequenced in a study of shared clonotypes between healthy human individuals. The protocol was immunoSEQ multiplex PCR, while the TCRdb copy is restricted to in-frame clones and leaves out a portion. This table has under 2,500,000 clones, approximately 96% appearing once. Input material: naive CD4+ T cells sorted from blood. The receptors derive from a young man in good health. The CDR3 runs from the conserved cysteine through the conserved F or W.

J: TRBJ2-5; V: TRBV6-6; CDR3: CASRYPAEGGKTQYF
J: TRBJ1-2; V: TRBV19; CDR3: CASNPGSGPYGYTF
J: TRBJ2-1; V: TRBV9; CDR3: CASSVTWNYNEQFF
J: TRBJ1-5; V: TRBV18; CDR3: CASSPGATNQPQHF
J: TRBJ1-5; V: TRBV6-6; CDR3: CASSDAGAGGGQPQHF
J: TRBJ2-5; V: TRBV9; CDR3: CASSVGFGRHETQYF
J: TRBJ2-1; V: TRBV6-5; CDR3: CASSYSSRNEQFF
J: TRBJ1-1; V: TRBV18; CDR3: CASSPQGTGTEAFF
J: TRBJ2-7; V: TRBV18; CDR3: CASSPDRVASYEQYF
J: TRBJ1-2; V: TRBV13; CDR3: CASSFRRGIKANYGYTF
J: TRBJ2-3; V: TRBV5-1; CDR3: CASSSGQGTFTDTQYF
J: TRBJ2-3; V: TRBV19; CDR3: CASSTGTATSTDTQYF
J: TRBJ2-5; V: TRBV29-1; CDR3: CSVGREGETQYF
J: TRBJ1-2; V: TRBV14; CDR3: CASLGQPKLLNYGYTF
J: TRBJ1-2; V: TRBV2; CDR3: CASSPTGFDGYTF
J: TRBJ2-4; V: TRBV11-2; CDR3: CASSPRVGAKNIQYF
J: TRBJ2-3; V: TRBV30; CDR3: CAWSDPGGLKDTQYF
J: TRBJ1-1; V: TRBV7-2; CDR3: CASSLNPGLTEAFF
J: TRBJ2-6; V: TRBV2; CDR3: CASSDWGTGANVLTF
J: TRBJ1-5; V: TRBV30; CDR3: CAWSFPNQPQHF
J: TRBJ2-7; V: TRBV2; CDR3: CASRGARAYEQYF
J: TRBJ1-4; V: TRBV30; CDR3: CAWSVLSTPPQFF
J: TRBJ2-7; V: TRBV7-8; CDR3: CASSSPGRHYEQYF
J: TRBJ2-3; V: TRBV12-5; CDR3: CASGWGTNPLSTDTQYF
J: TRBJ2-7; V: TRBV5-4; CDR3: CASSLPPGQGYEQYF
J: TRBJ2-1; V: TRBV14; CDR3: CASSAPLGNEQFF
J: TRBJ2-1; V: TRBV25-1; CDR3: CASSPSGTSRYNEQFF
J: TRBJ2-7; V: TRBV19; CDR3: CASAPSQGPYEQYF
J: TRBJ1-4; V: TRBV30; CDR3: CAWSHRLREKLFF
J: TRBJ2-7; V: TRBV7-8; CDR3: CASSMDRGGIYEQYF
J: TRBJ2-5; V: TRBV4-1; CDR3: CASSHDTLAEETQYF
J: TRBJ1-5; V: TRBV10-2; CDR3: CASKTGVSNQPQHF
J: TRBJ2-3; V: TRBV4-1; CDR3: CASSQALTGTTQYF
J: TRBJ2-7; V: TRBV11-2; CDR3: CASSKGAGAQSSYEQYF
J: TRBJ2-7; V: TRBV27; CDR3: CASSPGQGRTPYEQYF
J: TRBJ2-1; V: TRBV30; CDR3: CAWSDTSGRDPYNEQFF
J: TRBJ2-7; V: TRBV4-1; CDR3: CASSISAGQGTYEQYF
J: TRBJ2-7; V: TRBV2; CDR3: CASSGGSYEQYF
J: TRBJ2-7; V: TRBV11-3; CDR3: CASSEGLYYEQYF
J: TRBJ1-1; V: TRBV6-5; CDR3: CASSRSDRGVAFF